This T cell receptor (beta chain) was documented in a study of response to subunit inactivated influenza vaccine (dated by TCRdb to between 2018 and 2020). Notes on the research overall: To follow how T cells responded to a trivalent subunit inactivated influenza vaccine, the researchers relied on deep quantitative profiling of the T cell receptor repertoire.

Paper-wide results and their limitations: According to the authors, only a limited number of new T cells may be recruited by each seasonal influenza vaccination.

Receptor libraries were prepared by RT-PCR. Instrument on record: Illumina HiSeq 2500. Through fastp at Q25 and MiXCR, TCRdb rebuilt clones from the public reads, retaining in-frame beta chains. Rows with a matching CDR3 protein are joined into one entry that keeps the most common DNA and genes. The sample table records around 530,000 distinct CDR3 sequences; about 12% of these occur just once. The ten most abundant clones make up roughly a tenth of the sample. This clonotype occurred a few times. Its antigen is still unknown. Per-nucleotide qualities are absent, and no much larger clonotype sits a single base away. Per the germline V gene, MNHNS is the CDR1 and SASEGT is the CDR2. The V end loses 6 bases and the J end loses 7 bases, and a stretch of 21 bases separates them. From the cysteine through the phenylalanine, the CDR3 covers 15 amino acids. Of all the DNA, just the CDR3 is kept, 45 bases in frame from base 1.

The chain is made from TRBV6-1 and TRBJ2-5; possibly the D gene is TRBD1, per 6 matching bases. The receptor was isolated from a man between 45 and 60 years old who received an inactivated influenza vaccine. Donor details come from another sample of the same person, matched by shared clones. Specimen: PBMCs from blood, collected on the day of vaccination. The CDR3 region: CASRWGHQGPGTQYF. The base sequence is TGTGCCAGCAGATGGGGACATCAGGGTCCGGGGACCCAGTACTTC.